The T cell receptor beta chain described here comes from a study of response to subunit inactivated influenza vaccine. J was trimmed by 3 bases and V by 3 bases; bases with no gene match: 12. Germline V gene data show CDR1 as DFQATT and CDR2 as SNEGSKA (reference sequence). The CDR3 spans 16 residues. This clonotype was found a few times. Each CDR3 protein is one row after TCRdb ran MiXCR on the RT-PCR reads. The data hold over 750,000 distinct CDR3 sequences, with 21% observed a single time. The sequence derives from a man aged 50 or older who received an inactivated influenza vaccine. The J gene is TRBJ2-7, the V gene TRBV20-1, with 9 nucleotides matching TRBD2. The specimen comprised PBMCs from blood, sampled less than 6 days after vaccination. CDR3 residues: CSASVAGGPVVYEQYF. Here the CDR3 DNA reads TGCAGTGCTAGTGTGGCGGGGGGGCCTGTCGTCTACGAGCAGTACTTC.